Below, 16 T cell receptor beta chains from the same sample are listed, as sequenced in a study of CD8 T cells in Susac syndrome (dated by TCRdb to between 2017 and 2020). Library preparation employed the immunoSEQ multiplex PCR assay. RNA was extracted using the RNeasy kit, and roughly 0.5 to 1 microgram was reverse transcribed with random hexamers. TCRdb's own reprocessing of the public reads used fastp at Q25 and MiXCR and kept productive beta chains. Every CDR3 protein is listed once, alongside the most common genes and DNA of its rows. For this sample the table gives some 180,000 distinct CDR3 sequences, of which just under 95% were detected only once. The ten largest clonotypes hold less than 0.12% of the sample. Sequenced: CD4+ T cells from PBMCs. Every receptor here comes from a human donor in good health.

This sequence joins TRBV25-1 and TRBJ2-7; D unclear. The CDR3 length is 14 residues. Looked up from germline, CDR1 is MGHDK and CDR2 is SYGVNS. Trimming took off 5 bases at V and 2 bases at J, with 13 bases between the two ends. CDR3 nucleotide sequence: TGTGCCAGCAGTAAAGCGACGGTACCCTACGAGCAGTACTTC. Amino acid sequence: CASSKATVPYEQYF.

The chain carries TRBV6-6 and TRBJ1-5; D remains unclear. The CDR3 runs to 12 residues. From germline, CDR1 is MNHNY and CDR2 SVGAGI (reference sequence). V was cut by 3 bases and J by 11 bases, with 11 bases left in between. CDR3 nucleotides: TGTGCCAGCAGTTATGCAGACCTGGCCCAGCATTTT. The encoded protein is CASSYADLAQHF.

The chain links TRBV28 to TRBJ2-7; 7 nucleotides agree with TRBD1. J gave up 2 bases and V 5 bases, and 12 bases lay outside the gene matches. Germline V gene data show CDR1 as MDHEN and CDR2 as SYDVKM. This CDR3 region has 16 residues. The CDR3: CASSPSLTGAAYEQYF. In DNA, the CDR3 is TGTGCCAGCAGTCCGAGCCTTACAGGGGCCGCCTACGAGCAGTACTTC.

This chain links TRBV20-1 with TRBJ1-1, with D possibly matching TRBD1 (6 bases). Germline V gene lookup returns CDR1 DFQATT and CDR2 SNEGSKA (reference sequence). The CDR3 spans 13 residues. V was cut by 8 bases and J by 1 base, with 14 bases left in between. DNA of the CDR3: TGCAGTCCAGGGGTACAGCAGAACACTGAAGCTTTCTTT. It yields the protein CSPGVQQNTEAFF.

This chain links TRBV14 with TRBJ1-1; D call uncertain. The V gene's germline CDR1 is SGHDN and CDR2 FVKESK. The V and J ends lost 2 bases and 1 base respectively, with 11 bases between them. The CDR3 is 15 residues long. The DNA of the CDR3 is TGTGCCAGCAGCCAAATGTATCCCGGGAACACTGAAGCTTTCTTT. Translating gives CASSQMYPGNTEAFF.

The rearrangement joins TRBV18 to TRBJ1-1; D remains unclear. The CDR3 extends over 13 amino acids. With 4 bases removed from V and 1 base from J, the gap between germline ends came to 7 bases. Germline CDR1 reads KGHSH; CDR2 reads LQKENI. The CDR3 sequence is CASSQEANTEAFF. The CDR3 DNA is TGTGCCAGCTCACAAGAGGCGAACACTGAAGCTTTCTTT. The whole variable domain, remainder taken from reference TRBV18 and TRBJ1-1, is NAGVMQNPRHLVRRRGQEARLRCSPMKGHSHVYWYRQLPEEGLKFMVYLQKENIIDESGMPKERFSAEFPKEGPSILRIQQVVRGDSAAYFCASSQEANTEAFFGQGTRLTVV.

The chain joins TRBV6-2 or TRBV6-3 to TRBJ2-1; D not certain. V was cut by 2 bases and J by 5 bases, with 7 bases left in between. This CDR3 region has 13 residues. Looked up from germline, CDR1 is MNHEY and CDR2 is SVGEGT. The CDR3 nucleotides read TGTGCCAGCAGTTACAGCCGCCACAATGAGCAGTTCTTC. Translating gives CASSYSRHNEQFF.

The J gene is TRBJ1-2, the V gene TRBV12-3 or TRBV12-4; 7 bases match TRBD1. The CDR3 covers 14 residues. The V gene end was trimmed by 7 bases and the J gene end by 5 bases; junction bases not matched to a gene: 10. The CDR3 spells CASTLGDRAYGYTF. CDR3 coding DNA: TGTGCCAGCACTCTGGGAGACAGGGCATATGGCTACACCTTC.

V gene TRBV5-1 combines with J gene TRBJ2-7; tentative D call: TRBD1 (6 bases). CDR1 and CDR2 from the germline V gene are SGHRS and YFSETQ. With 0 bases removed from V and 3 bases from J, the gap between germline ends came to 13 bases. This CDR3 is 15 amino acids long. CDR3: CASSLASGANYEQYF. Here the CDR3 DNA reads TGCGCCAGCAGCTTGGCCTCAGGGGCGAACTACGAGCAGTACTTC.

The chain is built from TRBV6-5 and TRBJ2-1, with TRBD2 matching 11 bases. The CDR3 length is 14 residues. Germline CDR1 MNHEY, CDR2 SVGAGI. V was clipped by 6 bases and J by 9 bases; unmatched bases: 7. The CDR3 DNA follows: TGTGCCAGCAGAGGGACTAGCGGAAAGCCTGAGCAGTTCTTC. It yields the protein CASRGTSGKPEQFF.

V and J are TRBV3-1 and TRBJ1-5; D is possibly TRBD1 (5 bases). V dropped 1 base and J dropped 4 bases, with 8 bases sitting between them. Looked up from germline, CDR1 is LGHDT and CDR2 is YNNKEL (reference sequence). The CDR3 extends over 14 amino acids. CDR3 residues: CASSQGGGNQPQHF. DNA of the CDR3: TGTGCCAGCAGCCAAGGGGGGGGGAATCAGCCCCAGCATTTT.

The chain carries TRBV4-3 and TRBJ2-7; 7 bases are shared with TRBD1. The ends lost 1 base at V and 3 bases at J; junction bases unmatched: 3. The CDR3 has 14 amino acids. Germline loops: CDR1 LGHNA, CDR2 YSLEER. DNA for the CDR3: TGCGCCAGCAGCCAAGGGGACAGCCTCTACGAGCAGTACTTC. It translates to CASSQGDSLYEQYF.

The rearrangement joins TRBV5-4 to TRBJ1-2; the D gene is possibly TRBD1 (5 bases). The CDR3 sequence is 13 residues long. Germline V gene sequence: CDR1 SGHNT, CDR2 YYREEE (reference sequence). V dropped 0 bases and J dropped 4 bases, with 7 bases sitting between them. The CDR3 DNA reads TGTGCCAGCAGCTTGGGGGGCACCTATGGCTACACCTTC. Protein product: CASSLGGTYGYTF.

The chain uses TRBV11-3 and TRBJ2-7, with TRBD2 matching over 7 bases. There are 15 residues in the CDR3. In germline, CDR1 is SGHNT, CDR2 YENEEA. The V segment lost 5 bases and the J segment 2 bases; nucleotides outside the gene matches: 9. The DNA of the CDR3 is TGTGCCAGCAGCCCTCAACTAGCGCCAGCCTACGAGCAGTACTTC. It codes for CASSPQLAPAYEQYF.

The J gene is TRBJ2-7, the V gene TRBV20-1; 9 bases are a match to TRBD2. Germline V CDR1 and CDR2: DFQATT, SNEGSKA (reference sequence). This CDR3 region has 14 residues. The J segment lost 2 bases and the V segment lost 2 bases, leaving 4 bases of the junction unmatched. In DNA, the CDR3 is TGCAGTGCTAGACCTAGCGGGACGACCTACGAGCAGTACTTC. It translates to CSARPSGTTYEQYF.

The rearrangement uses TRBV11-2 and TRBJ2-7, with D perhaps matching TRBD1 (7 bases). The CDR3 length is 15 residues. V lost 1 base, J lost 3 bases, and 13 bases lay in between. Germline CDR1 and CDR2: SGHAT and FQNNGV. CDR3 sequence: CASSLGTGLIYEQYF. For the CDR3, the DNA is TGTGCCAGCAGCTTAGGGACAGGACTAATCTACGAGCAGTACTTC.